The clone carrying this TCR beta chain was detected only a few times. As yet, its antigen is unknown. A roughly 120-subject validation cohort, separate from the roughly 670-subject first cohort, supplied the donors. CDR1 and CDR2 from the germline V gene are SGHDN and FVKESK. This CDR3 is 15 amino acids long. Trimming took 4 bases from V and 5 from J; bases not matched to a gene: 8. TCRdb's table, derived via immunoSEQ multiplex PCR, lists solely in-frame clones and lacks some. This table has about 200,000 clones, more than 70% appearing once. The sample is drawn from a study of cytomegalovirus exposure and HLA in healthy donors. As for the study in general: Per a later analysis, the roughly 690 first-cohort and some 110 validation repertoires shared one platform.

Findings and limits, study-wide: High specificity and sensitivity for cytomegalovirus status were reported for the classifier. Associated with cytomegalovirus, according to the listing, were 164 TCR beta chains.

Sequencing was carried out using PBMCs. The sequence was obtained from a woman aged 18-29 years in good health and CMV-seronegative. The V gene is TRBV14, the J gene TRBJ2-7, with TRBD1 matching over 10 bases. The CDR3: CASSLFRDRGNEQYF. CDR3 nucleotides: TGTGCCAGCAGCCTGTTCCGGGACAGGGGAAACGAGCAGTACTTC.